This TCR beta chain was sequenced for a study of blood T cell repertoires in COVID-19. Across the whole study: From the United States, Italy and Spain came samples of acute and convalescent COVID-19. The analysed material was cDNA or gDNA that came from T cells, B-cell-depleted T cells, or PBMCs.

Sequencing used immunoSEQ multiplex PCR; TCRdb keeps in-frame clones, though not all of them. This sample has under 250,000 clones, with 82% found just once. The TCR sequence derives from a woman of 80 years or more with acute or convalescent COVID-19. Sample: peripheral blood.

The CDR3 nucleotides read TGTGCCAGCAGCTCCCGGGACAGGGGCACAGATACGCAGTATTTT. Residues: CASSSRDRGTDTQYF. The V and J genes are TRBV7-6 and TRBJ2-3; 9 bases are shared with TRBD1. Per germline, CDR1 SGHVS and CDR2 FNYEAQ. This CDR3 comprises 15 residues. With 4 bases clipped from V and 1 base from J, the junction kept 3 bases outside the gene matches. Filled out from reference TRBV7-6 and TRBJ2-3, the complete variable domain reads GAGVSQSPRYKVTKRGQDVALRCDPISGHVSLYWYRQALGQGPEFLTYFNYEAQQDKSGLPNDRFSAERPEGSISTLTIQRTEQRDSAMYRCASSSRDRGTDTQYFGPGTRLTVL.